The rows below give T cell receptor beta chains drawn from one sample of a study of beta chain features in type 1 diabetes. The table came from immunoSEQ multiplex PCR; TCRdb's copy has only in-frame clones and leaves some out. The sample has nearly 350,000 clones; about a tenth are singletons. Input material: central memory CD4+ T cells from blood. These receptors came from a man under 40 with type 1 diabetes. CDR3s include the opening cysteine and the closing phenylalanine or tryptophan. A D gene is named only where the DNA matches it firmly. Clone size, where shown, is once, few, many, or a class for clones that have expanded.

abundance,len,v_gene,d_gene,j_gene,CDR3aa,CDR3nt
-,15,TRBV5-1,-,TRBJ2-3,CASSLGRTSTDTQYF,TGCGCCAGCAGCTTGGGACGGACTAGCACAGATACGCAGTATTTT
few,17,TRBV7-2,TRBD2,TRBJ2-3,CASSLVLAGGSGDTQYF,TGTGCCAGCAGCTTAGTACTAGCGGGGGGATCCGGAGATACGCAGTATTTT
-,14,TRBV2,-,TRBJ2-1,CASSEALRGISQFF,TGTGCCAGCAGTGAAGCGCTCAGGGGAATATCGCAGTTCTTC
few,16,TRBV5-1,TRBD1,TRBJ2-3,CASSLEGDRGIDTQYF,TGCGCCAGCAGCTTGGAAGGGGACAGAGGCATAGATACGCAGTATTTT
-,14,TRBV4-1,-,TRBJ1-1,CASSQDPRLTEAFF,TGCGCCAGCAGCCAAGATCCCCGACTTACTGAAGCTTTCTTT
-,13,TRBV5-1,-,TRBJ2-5,CASSLLQRETQYF,TGCGCCAGCAGCTTACTCCAACGGGAGACCCAGTACTTC
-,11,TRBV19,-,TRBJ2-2,CASNHAGELFF,TGTGCCAGTAACCACGCCGGGGAGCTGTTTTTT
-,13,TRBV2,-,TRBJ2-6,CASTGSGANVLTF,TGTGCCAGCACAGGGTCTGGGGCCAACGTCCTGACTTTC
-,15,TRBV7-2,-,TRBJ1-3,CASSSGPLSGNTIYF,TGTGCCAGCAGCTCTGGACCGCTCTCTGGAAACACCATATATTTT
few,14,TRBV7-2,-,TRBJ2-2,CASSRDGNTGELFF,TGTGCCAGCAGCCGCGACGGGAACACCGGGGAGCTGTTTTTT
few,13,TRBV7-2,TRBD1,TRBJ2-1,CASSRGTGHEQFF,TGTGCCAGCAGCCGTGGGACAGGCCATGAGCAGTTCTTC
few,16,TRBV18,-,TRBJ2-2,CASSPMATPATGELFF,TGTGCCAGCTCACCGATGGCAACTCCCGCGACCGGGGAGCTGTTTTTT
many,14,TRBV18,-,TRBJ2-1,CASSLSGQKNEQFF,TGTGCCAGCTCGCTTTCGGGACAAAAGAATGAGCAGTTCTTC
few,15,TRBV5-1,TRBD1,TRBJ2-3,CASSLLEDRVNPQYF,TGCGCCAGCAGCCTCTTAGAGGACAGGGTCAATCCGCAGTATTTT
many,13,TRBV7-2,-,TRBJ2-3,CASSLVVTDTQYF,TGTGCCAGCAGCTTAGTGGTGACAGATACGCAGTATTTT
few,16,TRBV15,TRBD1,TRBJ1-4,CATSREITGAYEKLFF,TGTGCCACCAGCAGAGAAATAACAGGGGCCTATGAAAAACTGTTTTTT
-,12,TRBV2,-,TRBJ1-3,CASSTNADTIYF,TGTGCCAGCAGTACGAATGCGGACACCATATATTTT
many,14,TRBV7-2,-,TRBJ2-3,CASSLSGSTDTQYF,TGTGCCAGCAGCTTGAGCGGGAGCACAGATACGCAGTATTTT
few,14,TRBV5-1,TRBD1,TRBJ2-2,CASCSGQVPGELFF,TGCGCCAGCTGCTCGGGACAGGTCCCCGGGGAGCTGTTTTTT
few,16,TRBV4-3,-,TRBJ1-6,CASSQEAGSRGSPLHF,TGCGCCAGCAGCCAAGAAGCAGGGAGTCGGGGATCACCCCTCCACTTT
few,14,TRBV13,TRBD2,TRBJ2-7,CASSSPGLSTEQYF,TGTGCCAGCAGCTCGCCGGGACTATCGACCGAGCAGTACTTC
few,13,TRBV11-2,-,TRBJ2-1,CASGYQTYNEQFF,TGTGCCAGCGGATACCAGACCTACAATGAGCAGTTCTTC
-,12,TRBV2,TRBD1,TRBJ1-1,CASIWQGAEAFF,TGTGCCAGCATATGGCAGGGGGCTGAAGCTTTCTTT
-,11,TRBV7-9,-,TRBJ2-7,CASSPGQEQYF,TGTGCCAGCAGCCCCGGGCAAGAGCAGTACTTC
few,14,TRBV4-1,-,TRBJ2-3,CASSQDWTADTQYF,TGCGCCAGCAGCCAAGACTGGACAGCAGATACGCAGTATTTT
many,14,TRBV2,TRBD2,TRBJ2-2,CASTPVAGTGELFF,TGTGCCAGCACCCCGGTAGCGGGGACCGGGGAGCTGTTTTTT
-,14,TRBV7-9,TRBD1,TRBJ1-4,CASSSGQADEKLFF,TGTGCCAGCAGTTCAGGACAGGCGGATGAAAAACTGTTTTTT
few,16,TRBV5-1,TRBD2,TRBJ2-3,CASSLGASGDTDTQYF,TGCGCCAGCAGCTTGGGGGCTAGCGGCGACACAGATACGCAGTATTTT
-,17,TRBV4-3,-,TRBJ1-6,CASSQGARSSYNSPLHF,TGCGCCAGCAGCCAAGGAGCGCGGAGCTCCTATAATTCACCCCTCCACTTT
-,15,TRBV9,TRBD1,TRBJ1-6,CASSVRGQGNSPLHF,TGTGCCAGCAGCGTCCGAGGACAGGGCAATTCACCCCTCCACTTT
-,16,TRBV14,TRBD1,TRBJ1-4,CASSQWGGQSREKLFF,TGTGCCAGCAGCCAATGGGGGGGACAGAGTCGTGAAAAACTGTTTTTT
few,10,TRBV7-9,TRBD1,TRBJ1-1,CASQGASAFF,TGTGCCAGCCAGGGGGCAAGCGCTTTCTTT
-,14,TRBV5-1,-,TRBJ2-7,CASSWRDSVAEQYF,TGCGCCAGCAGCTGGCGGGATTCTGTTGCCGAGCAGTACTTC
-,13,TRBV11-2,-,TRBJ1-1,CASSLVGDTEAFF,TGTGCCAGCAGCTTAGTTGGGGACACTGAAGCTTTCTTT
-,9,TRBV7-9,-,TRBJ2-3,CASPNTQYF,TGTGCCAGCCCAAATACGCAGTATTTT
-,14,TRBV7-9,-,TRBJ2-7,CASSLEKLSYEQYF,TGTGCCAGCAGCTTAGAGAAGCTATCCTACGAGCAGTACTTC
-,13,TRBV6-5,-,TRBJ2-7,CASLGGGSYEQYF,TGTGCCAGCCTAGGCGGCGGATCCTACGAGCAGTACTTC
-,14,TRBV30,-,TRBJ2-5,CAWSQGRAQETQYF,TGTGCCTGGAGCCAAGGACGGGCCCAAGAGACCCAGTACTTC
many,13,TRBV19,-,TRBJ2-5,CASSIEVPGTQYF,TGTGCCAGTAGTATAGAGGTACCAGGGACCCAGTACTTC
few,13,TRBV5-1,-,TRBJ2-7,CASSLTRDYEQYF,TGCGCCAGCAGCTTGACCCGGGACTACGAGCAGTACTTC
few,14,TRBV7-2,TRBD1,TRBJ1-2,CASSIDRGISGYTF,TGTGCCAGCAGCATCGACAGGGGAATCTCTGGCTACACCTTC
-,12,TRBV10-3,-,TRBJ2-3,CAISESRDTQYF,TGTGCCATCAGTGAGTCTCGGGATACGCAGTATTTT
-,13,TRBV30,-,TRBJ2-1,CAWTNEGFGEQFF,TGTGCCTGGACCAATGAGGGGTTCGGTGAGCAGTTCTTC
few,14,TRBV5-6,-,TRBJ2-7,CASRGPGQPYEQYF,TGTGCCAGCAGGGGGCCCGGACAGCCCTACGAGCAGTACTTC
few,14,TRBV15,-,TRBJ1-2,CATSRETGPYGYTF,TGTGCCACCAGCAGAGAAACAGGGCCCTATGGCTACACCTTC
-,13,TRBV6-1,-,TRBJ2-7,CASSTGTSYEQYF,TGTGCCAGCAGTACCGGGACCTCCTACGAGCAGTACTTC
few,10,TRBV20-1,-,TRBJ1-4,CSAYDEKLFF,TGCAGTGCGTACGATGAAAAACTGTTTTTT
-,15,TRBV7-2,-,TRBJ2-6,CASSRSVPGANVLTF,TGTGCCAGCAGCAGATCGGTTCCTGGGGCCAACGTCCTGACTTTC
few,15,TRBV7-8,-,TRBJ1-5,CASSPGQKSNQPQHF,TGTGCCAGCAGCCCCGGACAGAAAAGCAATCAGCCCCAGCATTTT
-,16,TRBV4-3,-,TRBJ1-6,CASSPTGPGEVSPLHF,TGCGCCAGCAGCCCCACCGGGCCAGGGGAGGTTTCACCCCTCCACTTT
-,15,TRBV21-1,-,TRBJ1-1,CASNLAEKGNTEAFF,TGTGCCAGCAACCTCGCAGAGAAGGGGAACACTGAAGCTTTCTTT